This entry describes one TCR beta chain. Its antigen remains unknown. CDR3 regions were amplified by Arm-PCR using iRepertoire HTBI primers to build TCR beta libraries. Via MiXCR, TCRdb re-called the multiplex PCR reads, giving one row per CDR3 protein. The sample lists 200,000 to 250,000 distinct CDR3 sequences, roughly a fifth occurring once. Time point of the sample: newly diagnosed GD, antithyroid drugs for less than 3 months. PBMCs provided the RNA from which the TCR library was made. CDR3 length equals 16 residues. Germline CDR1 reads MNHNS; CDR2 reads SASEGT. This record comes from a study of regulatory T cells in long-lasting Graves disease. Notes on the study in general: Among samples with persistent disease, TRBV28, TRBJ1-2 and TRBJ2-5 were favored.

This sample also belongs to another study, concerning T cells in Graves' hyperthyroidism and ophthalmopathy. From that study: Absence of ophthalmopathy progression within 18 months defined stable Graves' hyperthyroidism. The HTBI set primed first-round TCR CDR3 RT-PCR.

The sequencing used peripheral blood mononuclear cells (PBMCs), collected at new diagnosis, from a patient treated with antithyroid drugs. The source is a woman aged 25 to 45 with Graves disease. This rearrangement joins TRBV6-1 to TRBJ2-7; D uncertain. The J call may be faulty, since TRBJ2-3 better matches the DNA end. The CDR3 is CASRLLLAGAQDTQYF. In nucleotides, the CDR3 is TGTGCCAGCAGACTACTACTCGCCGGAGCACAAGATACGCAGTATTTT.